The sequence of this T cell receptor beta chain was determined in a study of PD-1 blockade in mismatch repair-deficient tumors. Study-wide results and limits: Rapid post-treatment expansion, then contraction, generally preceding radiologic response, marked tumor-resident clones.

This CDR3 has 17 amino acids. V dropped 6 bases and J dropped 2; count of bases not matched to a gene: 15. Germline-derived CDR1 and CDR2 are MDHEN and SYDVKM. As concerns this clone: Its antigen remains unknown.

Clones were read by immunoSEQ multiplex PCR, and TCRdb kept only the in-frame ones, dropping some. The sample shows roughly 16,000 clones, approximately 83% of them seen only once. The sequenced sample was PBMCs, obtained 4 weeks after starting pembrolizumab. The V and J genes are TRBV28 and TRBJ2-7, with 8 nucleotides matching TRBD2. This receptor was obtained from an adult with mismatch repair-deficient cancer. The CDR3: CASSSPSSTSVTYEQYF. As DNA, the CDR3 is TGTGCCAGCAGCTCACCTTCTTCGACTAGCGTTACCTACGAGCAGTACTTC. Based on the CDR3 plus reference TRBV28 and TRBJ2-7, the full variable domain is DVKVTQSSRYLVKRTGEKVFLECVQDMDHENMFWYRQDPGLGLRLIYFSYDVKMKEKGDIPEGYSVSREKKERFSLILESASTNQTSMYLCASSSPSSTSVTYEQYFGPGTRLTVT.